This T cell receptor (beta chain) was identified in a study of blood T cell repertoires in COVID-19. Study summary: The samples span acute and convalescent COVID-19 from the United States, Italy and Spain.

In the study's own analysis: Nucleated cell counts were estimated from reference gene primer amplification. Here immunoSEQ multiplex PCR was the method, and the copy in TCRdb shows in-frame clones only, minus some. That table gives V, J and clone size, and the DNA gave D and trimming. The table records 130,000 to 150,000 clones, around 86% of them present only once. Trimming stripped 2 bases from V and 0 bases from J, with 8 bases between. Germline V lookup: CDR1 MNHEY, CDR2 SVGAGI. The CDR3 has 16 amino acids. The V call is TRBV6-5, the J call TRBJ1-6; the D is unclear. The sequence derives from a man aged 45-65 years who had recovered from COVID-19. Material for sequencing was peripheral blood. The CDR3 is CASSYIGSSYNSPLHF. The CDR3 region has the DNA TGTGCCAGCAGTTACATCGGGAGCTCCTATAATTCACCCCTCCACTTT.